The T cell receptor (beta chain) described here comes from a study of molecular identifiers for immune sequencing clone quantification (dated by TCRdb to the late 2010s). Turning to the overall study: In a replicate experiment, RNA from approximately 22,000 or 94,000 naive CD8 T cells was split into five aliquots, four of which were sequenced. This methods study benchmarked molecular-identifier clustering-based TCR repertoire sequencing (MIDCIRS) and TCR RNA copy counting, using CD8 T cells to do so.

This clonotype was seen only a few times. Its antigen is still unknown. One base away there is no much larger clone; base qualities are not given. The method behind the library was PCR. The instrument given in TCRdb is NextSeq 500. Bulk TCR libraries were prepared as previously described, using TCR primers listed in Table S5. The Qiagen AllPrep DNA/RNA kit was used to purify total RNA. Reads from multiple sequencing runs of the same library were pooled before analysis. The paper's processing steps were these. Only reads with exact TCR constant sequence were kept, trimmed to 150 nt, and grouped by their 12-nt molecular barcodes. Reads inside each barcode group were sub-clustered using a 15% Levenshtein threshold, and a quality-weighted consensus sequence was constructed for each RNA molecule. Non-functional sequences were discarded, and so were lower-count sequences lying one edit away from another sequence. Based on a fit of two negative binomial distributions, barcode sub-clusters having less than 20% of the maximum read count were discarded. Using fastp at Q25 and MiXCR, TCRdb reprocessed the public reads and kept productive beta chains. When rows share a CDR3 protein, they turn into one entry using the most common DNA and genes. These V and J calls derive from TCRdb rather than the authors' analysis. The table for this sample lists more than 450,000 distinct CDR3 sequences; 25% of them were counted only once. The ten largest make up over 0.6% of the sample.

Libraries of naive CD8 T cells were generated from roughly 18,000 to 920,000 sorted cells, with 10%, 30% or 50% of the purified RNA used. On a BD FACSAria II, naive CD8 T cells were FACS-sorted as CD8+CD4-CCR7+CD45RA+ and collected into RLT Plus buffer. To test detection sensitivity, Jurkat RNA equivalent to approximately nine TCR copies was spiked into samples of about 19,000-1,000,000 naive CD8 T cells. CD8 T cells were enriched with RosetteSep CD8+ T Cell Enrichment Cocktail and Ficoll-Paque, followed by ACK red cell lysis. Points the paper makes about the study in general: Spiked-in Jurkat TCR RNA equivalent to a single cell was reported to be detectable even among over 800,000 naive CD8 T cells. Clones above 20 RNA copies held over 98% of molecules in CMV-specific effector cells but under 1% in naive cells. Naive libraries contained spiked-in Jurkat TCR RNA (roughly ten copies' worth), which is not part of the donor repertoire. Identical TCR molecules sharing a barcode could cause highly expanded clone sizes to be underestimated. Roughly 2.8 recovered TCR RNA copies per cell were obtained by modeling, versus approximately 10 by digital PCR, implying a capture efficiency of approximately 27%. When barcode sub-clustering was omitted, TCR diversity was inflated by chimeric consensus sequences, with chimeras reaching as high as 47%.

This sequence originates from a human donor in good health. Some libraries in this study had Jurkat cell RNA spiked in. What was sequenced was naive CD8+ T cells from blood, with Jurkat cell RNA spiked in. The cell subset or site label, read with the paper, signifies: FACS-sorted CD8+CD4-CCR7+CD45RA+ naive T cells.

The CDR3 protein: CASFSHNSGGNEQFF. Read as DNA, the sequence is TGTGCCAGCTTTAGCCATAACTCAGGGGGGAATGAGCAGTTCTTC. This sequence uses TRBV28 and TRBJ2-1; TRBD1 could be the D gene, as 7 bases match. Trimming costs V 8 bases and J 7 bases, and their ends lie 21 bases apart. Per the germline V gene, MDHEN is the CDR1 and SYDVKM is the CDR2. Its CDR3 holds 15 amino acids, cysteine through phenylalanine. This entry keeps only the CDR3 DNA: 45 bases, framed from base 1.